This TCR beta chain comes out of a study of spatial heterogeneity in lung cancer. The wider study: In cases with available follow-up PBMC samples, these were sequenced at a median of approximately 2 years after resection. Whole-study results and caveats: Circulating ubiquitous expanded tumor TCRs were observed more frequently at resection than at follow-up.

This clonotype was counted at least ten times. Its target is unknown. Every TCR cDNA molecule bore a unique molecular identifier. TCRdb re-analysed the 5' RACE reads in MiXCR, keeping a single row per CDR3 protein. The sample has roughly 32,000 distinct CDR3 sequences; 10% are singletons. As for time point: blood at routine non-recurrence follow-up after resection. The study sequenced unsorted whole RNA from tumor, nontumor lung or frozen PBMC. The germline V and J ends were trimmed by 1 base and 0 bases, with 16 bases remaining between them. The CDR3 totals 18 residues. The germline V gene has CDR1 SEHNR and CDR2 FQNEAQ (reference sequence).

This chain joins TRBV7-9 and TRBJ2-1, with D perhaps assigned TRBD1 or TRBD2 (7 bases each). The sequencing used PBMCs, collected at follow-up. The TCR comes from a female donor with early-stage non-small cell lung cancer. CDR3 sequence: CASSLGRQGGPSYNEQFF. The CDR3 DNA reads as TGTGCCAGCAGCTTAGGGCGGCAGGGGGGGCCCTCCTACAATGAGCAGTTCTTC.